This TCR beta chain emerged from a study of cytomegalovirus exposure and HLA in healthy donors. Study-wide findings and caveats: According to reports, the classifier identified cytomegalovirus status with high specificity and sensitivity. In vitro data verified a few CMV-associated chains as specific for CMV antigens. It was 164 TCR beta chains that were listed as cytomegalovirus-associated. Many donors carried some public TCRs, although rarity characterized most TCR sequences.

The CDR3 loop spans 14 amino acids. V lost 0 bases to trimming and J lost 3 bases, with 9 bases between them. Looked up from germline, CDR1 is PRHDT and CDR2 is FYEKMQ (reference sequence). This clone was counted a single time. Its specificity is unknown. Generated by immunoSEQ multiplex PCR, the TCRdb table keeps only in-frame clones and is missing some. The profile shows 110,000 or so clones, about 88% of them singletons. The rearrangement uses TRBV13 and TRBJ2-7; maybe TRBD1 (6 bases). Sequencing was done on a sample of PBMCs. The clonotype comes from a man between 18 and 35 years old in good health and CMV-seropositive. In nucleotides, the CDR3 is TGTGCCAGCAGCTTAGGGGACAGATACTACGAGCAGTACTTC. Translating gives CASSLGDRYYEQYF.